The present T cell receptor beta chain was sequenced within a study of cytomegalovirus exposure and HLA in healthy donors. Regarding the study as a whole: Three CMV-associated chains proved CMV antigen-specific in vitro.

In this sample, this clone turned up once. Its matching antigen is unknown. The germline gene is not matched at one end of the junction; a read error may be the cause. Primers included in the PCR were 60 Vbeta and 13 Jbeta primers. Sequencing was performed with immunoSEQ multiplex PCR; in TCRdb, only in-frame clones are kept and a portion is missing. The data show 100,000 to 150,000 clones, roughly 79% seen once. Per germline, CDR1 GTSNPN and CDR2 SVGIG (reference sequence). The length of the CDR3 is 15 residues. The V gene is TRBV30, the J gene TRBJ1-2, with 9 bases matching TRBD1. This receptor was identified in a woman between 45 and 60 years old in good health and CMV-seronegative. The sequenced sample was PBMCs. In DNA form, the CDR3 reads TGTGCCTGGAGTGTAGTGACAGGGGGTTTAGGTGGCTACCCCTTC. It is translated as CAWSVVTGGLGGYPF.